This T cell receptor (beta chain) was identified during a study of early stage breast cancer tumors. Germline CDR1 is SGHRS and CDR2 is YFSETQ. The ends were cut back, 4 bases at V and 6 bases at J, with 17 bases in the middle. CDR3 size: 15 residues. A remark on this clone: The antigen remains undetermined.

Libraries were prepared by immunoSEQ multiplex PCR; TCRdb keeps only in-frame clonotypes and omits some of them. In the table there are some 30,000 clones, approximately 85% of which are singletons. Regarding the study as a whole: Bulk DNA sequencing of unsorted cells missed chain pairing and markers.

The chain couples TRBV5-1 to TRBJ1-3; no clear D. Sequencing was carried out using blood. The source is a person in their fifties with breast cancer. CDR3 sequence: CASSLIDRTENTIYF. The DNA of the CDR3 is TGCGCCAGCAGCCTCATTGACCGCACCGAAAACACCATATATTTT. The full variable domain, with the rest looked up from reference TRBV5-1 and TRBJ1-3, is KAGVTQTPRYLIKTRGQQVTLSCSPISGHRSVSWYQQTPGQGLQFLFEYFSETQRNKGNFPGRFSGRQFSNSRSEMNVSTLELGDSALYLCASSLIDRTENTIYFGEGSWLTVV.